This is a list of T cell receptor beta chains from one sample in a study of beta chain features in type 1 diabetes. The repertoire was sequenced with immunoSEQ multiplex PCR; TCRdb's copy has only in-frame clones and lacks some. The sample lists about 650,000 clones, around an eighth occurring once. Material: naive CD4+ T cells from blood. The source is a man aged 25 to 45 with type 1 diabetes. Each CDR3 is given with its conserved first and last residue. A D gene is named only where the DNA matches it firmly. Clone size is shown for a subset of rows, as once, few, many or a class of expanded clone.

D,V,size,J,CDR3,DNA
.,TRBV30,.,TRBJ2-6,CAWSVLTGANVLTF,TGTGCCTGGAGTGTATTAACTGGGGCCAACGTCCTGACTTTC
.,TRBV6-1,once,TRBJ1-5,CASSERENQPQHF,TGTGCCAGCAGTGAAAGAGAGAATCAGCCCCAGCATTTT
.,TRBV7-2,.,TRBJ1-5,CASSLDREVQPQHF,TGTGCCAGCAGCCTCGACCGTGAAGTACAGCCCCAGCATTTT
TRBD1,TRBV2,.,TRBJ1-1,CASSQQGMNTEAFF,TGTGCCAGCAGCCAACAGGGGATGAACACTGAAGCTTTCTTT
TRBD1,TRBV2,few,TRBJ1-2,CASSVDRGGYTF,TGTGCCAGCAGTGTCGACAGGGGCGGCTACACCTTC
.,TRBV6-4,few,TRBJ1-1,CASSANGDTEAFF,TGTGCCAGCAGTGCCAACGGGGACACTGAAGCTTTCTTT
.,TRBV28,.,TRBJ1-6,CASSLKYSPLHF,TGTGCCAGCAGTTTAAAATACTCACCCCTCCACTTT
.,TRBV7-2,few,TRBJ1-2,CASSLDVESYGYTF,TGTGCCAGCAGCTTAGACGTCGAAAGCTATGGCTACACCTTC
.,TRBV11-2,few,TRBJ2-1,CASSFRRGSGGNEQFF,TGTGCCAGCAGCTTTAGGCGCGGGTCTGGGGGGAATGAGCAGTTCTTC
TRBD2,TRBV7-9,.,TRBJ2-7,CASTAGGYEQYF,TGTGCCAGCACCGCGGGGGGTTACGAGCAGTACTTC
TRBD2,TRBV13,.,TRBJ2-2,CASSPGGPGLVFTGELFF,TGTGCCAGCAGCCCGGGAGGACCGGGACTAGTTTTCACCGGGGAGCTGTTTTTT
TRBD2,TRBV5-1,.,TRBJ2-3,CASSLEGLASTDTQYF,TGCGCCAGCAGCTTGGAGGGACTAGCGAGCACAGATACGCAGTATTTT
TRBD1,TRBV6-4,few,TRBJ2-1,CASSLQGDNEQFF,TGTGCCAGCAGTCTCCAGGGGGACAATGAGCAGTTCTTC
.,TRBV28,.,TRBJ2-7,CASSGDPGATYEQYF,TGTGCCAGCAGTGGGGACCCGGGGGCTACTTACGAGCAGTACTTC
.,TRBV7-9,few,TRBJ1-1,CASSPLARAEAFF,TGTGCCAGCAGCCCCTTGGCGCGCGCTGAAGCTTTCTTT
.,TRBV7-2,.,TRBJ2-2,CATRAGTTGELFF,TGTGCCACCCGGGCAGGGACCACCGGGGAGCTGTTTTTT
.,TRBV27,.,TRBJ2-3,CASSETLTRGTDTQYF,TGTGCCAGCAGTGAGACCCTGACACGGGGCACAGATACGCAGTATTTT
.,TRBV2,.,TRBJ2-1,CASNPLKGGGAYNEQFF,TGTGCCAGCAATCCCCTCAAAGGAGGGGGCGCCTACAATGAGCAGTTCTTC